The text below deals with one T cell receptor (beta chain). This clonotype was counted between two and nine times. What this receptor recognizes is not known. No base quality values were provided; no much bigger clone lies one nucleotide off. Library generation was performed with 5' RACE. The instrument given in TCRdb is Illumina HiSeq 2000. A universal primer binding site was added through template switching, and the final cDNA carried a unique molecular identifier so that TCR cDNA molecules could be counted accurately. First-strand cDNA for TCR alpha and beta chains was synthesized from specific primers in the conserved constant-segment region. To control for contamination, each cDNA library was double barcoded with a SMART-Mk sample barcode plus Illumina barcodes. TruSeq adapter sequences and Illumina sample barcodes were added in two successive PCR steps. Sequencing of the TCR alpha and beta cDNA libraries was done on the Illumina HiSeq platform using custom primers. In the source study's methods: Raw reads were processed with MiGEC to extract unique molecular identifiers, and MiXCR was used to determine CDR3 positions. Recombination models were inferred per individual with the repgenHMM and IGoR tools using an EM algorithm. The analysis of shared clonotypes was done with the tcR package in R, with sharing normalized by the product of cloneset sizes. To study raw recombination without the effects of thymic and clonal selection, out-of-frame nonproductive sequences were analyzed. Using fastp at Q25 and MiXCR, TCRdb reprocessed the public reads and kept productive beta chains. One record per CDR3 amino acid sequence lists the most common genes and DNA. TCRdb, rather than the study authors, made the V and J calls. The sample table lists about 1.7 million distinct CDR3 sequences, around 29% of them with a count of one. Clones ranked in the top ten supply 0.25% to 0.3% of the sample.

V is cut by 5 bases and J by 0 bases, and the space between the germline ends is 17 bases. The CDR3 holds 17 amino acids from the cysteine to the phenylalanine. Of the read, only the CDR3 DNA is kept; its 51 bases are in frame from base 1. The CDR1 and CDR2 encoded by the germline V gene are LGHNT and FRNRAP. The source of the sample is a study of identical twins (TCRdb year 2016). Regarding the complete study: To test whether fetal clonotypes persist, this study deep-sequenced TCR alpha and beta repertoires from monozygotic twins, from unrelated adults of various ages, and from cord blood. To rule out contamination, replicate twin experiments were performed at different times with different library preparation protocols.

Study-level results and caveats: In monozygotic twins, out-of-frame TCR alpha sharing was systematically underestimated by recombination models, although the models agreed with sharing between unrelated individuals. Invariant T cells such as MAIT and iNKT could partly confound zero-insertion analyses, although diverse VJ usage argued against such confounding for most clonotypes. Excess twin sharing in beta out-of-frame sequences was weaker because fewer shared sequences lowered the signal-to-noise ratio. Conclusions relied on cross-sectional statistical analysis, since the same donors could not be followed over many years. Fewer insertions were carried by abundant cord blood beta clonotypes, a similar but weaker trend appeared in young adult naive repertoires, and no such trend appeared in memory repertoires. Compared with coincidental sharing between unrelated individuals, out-of-frame TCR alpha sequences shared between twins had an excess of sequences with low generation probability.

Every donor in the study was a healthy Caucasian. The sequence is built from TRBV12-5 and TRBJ2-4; the D gene is not confidently resolved. The source material was cord blood. This clonotype originated in a newborn girl in good health. CDR3 protein: CASGPPRAQRAKNIQYF. The bases are TGTGCTAGTGGTCCACCAAGGGCACAGCGAGCCAAAAACATTCAGTACTTC.